The 6 T cell receptor beta chains listed next were all sequenced from one sample in a study of blood T cells in healthy people across ages (dated by TCRdb to between 2014 and 2016). Library creation used 5' RACE. The reads were generated on an Illumina HiSeq 2500. A second 7 to 11 cycle PCR used a sample-barcoded 5' primer and a J-beta primer mix. The public reads were quality trimmed at Q25 with fastp and then assembled into clones with MiXCR by TCRdb, keeping productive beta chains. Every entry covers one CDR3 protein and lists the most common genes and DNA from its rows. The sample has more than 1,400,000 distinct CDR3 sequences on record, 42% of them singletons. 6.5% to 10% of the sample belongs to the ten largest clones. The sequenced sample consisted of blood. The source is a woman between 18 and 29 years old in good health.

This clonotype was seen many times. The rearrangement uses TRBV29-1 and TRBJ1-1; D is uncertain. The V gene's germline CDR1 is SQVTM and CDR2 ANQGSEA. The germline V and J ends were trimmed by 5 bases and 0 bases, with 7 bases remaining between them. This CDR3 spans 12 amino acids. Here the CDR3 DNA reads TGCAGCGTTAAACCGGTGAACACTGAAGCTTTCTTT. Translated: CSVKPVNTEAFF.

This clonotype was counted ten times or more. The CDR3 region has the DNA TGCAGCGTCCCCAGAGGCGACACAGATACGCAGTATTTT. This gives the protein CSVPRGDTDTQYF. The chain employs TRBV29-1 and TRBJ2-3, with D unclear. This CDR3 is built from 13 residues. Germline CDR1 and CDR2: SQVTM and ANQGSEA. V lost 6 bases, J lost 2 bases, and 12 bases lay in between.

The rearrangement links TRBV4-1 to TRBJ2-7, with 7 bases matching TRBD1. Germline CDR1 MGHRA, CDR2 YSYEKL. CDR3 length: 17 amino acids. Trimming at V came to 1 base and at J to 0 bases, leaving 9 bases not matched to a gene. The CDR3 sequence: CASSQGFGQVNSYEQYF. The CDR3 DNA reads TGCGCCAGCAGCCAAGGTTTCGGACAGGTTAACTCCTACGAGCAGTACTTC.

The V call is TRBV5-1, the J call TRBJ1-4; D is undetermined. The CDR3 is made up of 14 amino acids. Trimming removed 4 bases at V and 6 bases at J, with 13 bases between. Germline V gives CDR1 SGHRS, CDR2 YFSETQ. CDR3 nucleotide sequence: TGCGCCAGCAGCGTTGACAAGGGTTATGAAAAACTGTTTTTT. It codes for CASSVDKGYEKLFF.

The table lists this clonotype with many counts. The chain employs TRBV7-2 and TRBJ2-5, with D uncertain. This CDR3 contains 12 residues. The germline V gene has CDR1 SGHTA and CDR2 FQGNSA. V was cut by 5 bases and J by 5 bases, with 9 bases left in between. CDR3 amino acids: CASSLPLETQYF. CDR3 DNA: TGTGCCAGCAGCCTTCCACTCGAGACCCAGTACTTC.

This chain links TRBV20-1 with TRBJ2-2, with D uncertain. CDR1 and CDR2 (germline): DFQATT, SNEGSKA (reference sequence). This CDR3 is 16 amino acids long. V was pared by 1 base and J by 2 bases, with 14 bases between. The CDR3: CSARGLRNINTGELFF. The CDR3, as DNA: TGCAGTGCTAGAGGGCTCCGGAACATCAACACCGGGGAGCTGTTTTTT.